What follows describes a single T cell receptor (beta chain). Authors' data handling: Estimated nucleated cell counts came from reference gene primer amplification. The table came from immunoSEQ multiplex PCR; TCRdb's copy has only in-frame clones and leaves some out. V and J calls and clone size come straight from that table; D and trimming were deduced from the DNA. The sample holds 150,000 to 200,000 clones, approximately 88% seen once. The sample belongs to a study of blood T cell repertoires in COVID-19. Overall study context: Material from acute and convalescent COVID-19 was sourced from the United States, Italy and Spain.

Recruits, aged roughly 18 to 89 years, lived in 24 US areas. The study recruited exposed participants who had met a COVID-19 case within 2 weeks before entry. The germline CDR1 and CDR2 sequences are SGHVS and FNYEAQ. Trimming removed 1 base from V and 6 bases from J, with 15 bases in between. This CDR3 has 15 residues. The clonotype was recovered from a man aged 70-80 years who had been exposed to COVID-19. This chain connects TRBV7-6 to TRBJ1-2; D may be TRBD1 (6 bases). The source material was PBMCs or T cells enriched from blood (not recorded which). The CDR3 loop reads CASSLVAGGGDGYTF. CDR3 sequence (DNA): TGTGCCAGCAGCTTAGTAGCGGGGGGCGGCGATGGCTACACCTTC. The full variable domain, with the rest looked up from reference TRBV7-6 and TRBJ1-2, is GAGVSQSPRYKVTKRGQDVALRCDPISGHVSLYWYRQALGQGPEFLTYFNYEAQQDKSGLPNDRFSAERPEGSISTLTIQRTEQRDSAMYRCASSLVAGGGDGYTFGSGTRLTVV.